This T cell receptor (beta chain) was identified during a study of T-cell reconstitution after alpha-beta-depleted transplantation in children (dated by TCRdb to the mid-2010s). Regarding the research as a whole: The study quantitatively tracked T-cell immune reconstitution after TCRalphabeta/CD19-depleted allogeneic hematopoietic cell transplantation in children using TCR repertoire profiling.

The library was built by means of PCR. Reads for this sample came from an Illumina HiSeq 2500. Molecular barcoding was employed in the preparation of TCR libraries, with unique molecular identifiers being used to normalize TCRbeta repertoire quantification. Through fastp at Q25 and MiXCR, TCRdb rebuilt clones from the public reads, retaining in-frame beta chains. For every CDR3 protein sequence, its rows merge into one entry that carries the most common genes and DNA. This sample holds around 410,000 distinct CDR3 sequences; about a tenth were observed only once. The top ten clones comprise approximately 5% of the sample. This clonotype was seen more than once but under ten times. It lacks a known antigen. Per-nucleotide qualities are absent, and no much larger clonotype sits a single base away. Trimming at the junction amounts to 2 bases on V and 3 bases on J, and the germline ends lie 12 bases apart. The germline V gene encodes CDR1 KGHSH and CDR2 LQKENI. The CDR3 holds 15 amino acids from the cysteine to the phenylalanine. Here the CDR3 DNA is all that survives: 45 bases in frame from base 1.

The sequence was collected from a human donor who donated a stem cell graft to a child with acute myeloid leukemia. The sequencing used PBMCs from the stem cell graft donor, collected from the stem cell graft. This chain is built from TRBV18 and TRBJ2-3; the D gene is perhaps TRBD1 or TRBD2, as each covers 5 bases. The DNA sequence reads TGTGCCAGCTCACCAAGTGAGGGGATGACAGATACGCAGTATTTT. The resulting protein is CASSPSEGMTDTQYF.